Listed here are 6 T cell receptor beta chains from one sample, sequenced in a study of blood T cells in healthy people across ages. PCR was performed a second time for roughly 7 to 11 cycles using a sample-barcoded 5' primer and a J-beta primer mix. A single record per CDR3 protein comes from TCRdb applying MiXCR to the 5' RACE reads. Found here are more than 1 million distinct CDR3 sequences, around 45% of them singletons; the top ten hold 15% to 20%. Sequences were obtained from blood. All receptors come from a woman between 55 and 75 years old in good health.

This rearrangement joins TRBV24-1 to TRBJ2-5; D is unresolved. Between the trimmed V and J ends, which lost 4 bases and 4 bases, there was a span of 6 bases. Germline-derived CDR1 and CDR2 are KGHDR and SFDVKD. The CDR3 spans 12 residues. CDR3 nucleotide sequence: TGTGCCACCAGTGAGTCGGTAGAGACCCAGTACTTC. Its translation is CATSESVETQYF.

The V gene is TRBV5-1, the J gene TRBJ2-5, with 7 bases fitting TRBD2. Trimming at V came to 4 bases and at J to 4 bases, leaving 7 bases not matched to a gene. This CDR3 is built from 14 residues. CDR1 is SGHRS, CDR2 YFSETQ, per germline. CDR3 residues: CASSGGSGGETQYF. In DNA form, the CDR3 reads TGCGCCAGCAGCGGGGGATCGGGAGGAGAGACCCAGTACTTC.

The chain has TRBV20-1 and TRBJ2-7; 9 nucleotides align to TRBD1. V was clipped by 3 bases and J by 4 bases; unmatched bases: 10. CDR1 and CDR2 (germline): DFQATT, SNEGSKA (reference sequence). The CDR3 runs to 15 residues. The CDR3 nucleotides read TGCAGTGCTAGGTTCCGAACAGGGGGCGAGTACGAGCAGTACTTC. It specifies CSARFRTGGEYEQYF.

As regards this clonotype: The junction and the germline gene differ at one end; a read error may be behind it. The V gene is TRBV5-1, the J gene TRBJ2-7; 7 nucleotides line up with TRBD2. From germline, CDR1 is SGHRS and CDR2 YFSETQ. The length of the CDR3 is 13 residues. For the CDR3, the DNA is TGCGCCGGCAGCCCCGGGGGGTTCTACGAGCAGTACTTC. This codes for CAGSPGGFYEQYF. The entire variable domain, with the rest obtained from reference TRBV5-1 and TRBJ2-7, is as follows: KAGVTQTPRYLIKTRGQQVTLSCSPISGHRSVSWYQQTPGQGLQFLFEYFSETQRNKGNFPGRFSGRQFSNSRSEMNVSTLELGDSALYLCAGSPGGFYEQYFGPGTRLTVT.

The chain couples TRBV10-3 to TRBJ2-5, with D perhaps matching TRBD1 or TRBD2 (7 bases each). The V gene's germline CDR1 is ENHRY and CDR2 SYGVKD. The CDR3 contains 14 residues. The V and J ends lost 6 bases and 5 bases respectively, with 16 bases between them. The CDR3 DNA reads TGTGCCATCAGCCCAGGGGGGGGCGCTGAGACCCAGTACTTC. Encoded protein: CAISPGGGAETQYF.

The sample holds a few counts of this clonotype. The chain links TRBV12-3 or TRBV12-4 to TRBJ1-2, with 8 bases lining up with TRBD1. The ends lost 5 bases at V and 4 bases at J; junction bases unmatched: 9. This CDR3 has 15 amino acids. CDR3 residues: CASSPRTGTGYGYTF. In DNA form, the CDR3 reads TGTGCCAGCAGTCCTCGGACAGGGACCGGCTATGGCTACACCTTC.